Shown below are 23 T cell receptor beta chains from a single sample sequenced in a study of post-analysis software for immune sequencing data. Study outcomes and limitations: Elevated frequency relative to controls characterized roughly 5 TRBV segments in patients, TRBV5-6, TRBV5-1 and TRBV20-1 among them.

Unique molecular identifiers tagged the TCR beta cDNA libraries. TCRdb used MiXCR to reprocess the PCR reads, holding one entry per CDR3 protein. Of about 820,000 distinct CDR3 sequences in the sample, about 57% were seen once. Antigens of these TCRs are unknown. The sample consisted of blood. These receptors originate from a girl under 18 with multiple sclerosis.

Only a few counts were recorded for this clonotype. The chain carries TRBV6-5 and TRBJ2-3, with 7 bases aligning to TRBD2. V dropped 2 bases and J dropped 3; count of bases not matched to a gene: 5. Germline V gene lookup returns CDR1 MNHEY and CDR2 SVGAGI. The CDR3 has 15 amino acids. Here the CDR3 DNA reads TGTGCCAGCAGTTACGGGGGTAGCGGGACAGATACGCAGTATTTT. It translates to CASSYGGSGTDTQYF.

CDR3 protein: CSSTGTGYTDTQYF. The CDR3 bases are TGCAGTTCCACCGGGACAGGGTACACAGATACGCAGTATTTT. The chain employs TRBV20-1 and TRBJ2-3, with 9 bases that match TRBD1. This CDR3 contains 14 residues. CDR1 and CDR2 (germline): DFQATT, SNEGSKA (reference sequence). Trimming took 8 bases from V and 2 from J; bases not matched to a gene: 8.

The rearrangement links TRBV20-1 to TRBJ2-7; unclear D gene. In germline, CDR1 is DFQATT, CDR2 SNEGSKA (reference sequence). This CDR3 is built from 14 residues. The germline V and J ends were trimmed by 2 bases and 3 bases, with 14 bases remaining between them. This CDR3 is CSARQRTDFYEQYF. DNA of the CDR3: TGCAGTGCTAGACAAAGGACCGATTTCTACGAGCAGTACTTC.

The rearrangement links TRBV6-2 or TRBV6-3 to TRBJ2-5; D may be TRBD1 (6 bases). Germline assignment: CDR1 MNHEY and CDR2 SVGEGT. Trimming removed 6 bases from V and 5 bases from J, with 16 bases in between. The CDR3 spans 14 residues. CDR3 sequence reads: CASSRQERRETQYF. The CDR3 nucleotides read TGTGCCAGCAGCCGACAGGAAAGGCGGGAGACCCAGTACTTC.

This chain connects TRBV29-1 to TRBJ2-5; D gene uncertain. The CDR3 loop spans 15 amino acids. Trimming took off 4 bases at V and 1 base at J, with 16 bases between the two ends. Germline V gives CDR1 SQVTM, CDR2 ANQGSEA. This CDR3 reads CSVARKSSSQETQYF. CDR3 coding DNA: TGCAGCGTTGCCCGAAAGTCCAGCTCCCAAGAGACCCAGTACTTC.

This clonotype was seen a few times. The chain combines TRBV10-3 with TRBJ2-5, with D maybe TRBD2 (5 bases). The CDR3 has 13 amino acids. V lost 4 bases, J lost 5 bases, and 11 bases lay in between. The V gene's germline CDR1 is ENHRY and CDR2 SYGVKD. This CDR3 is CAISAGWGETQYF. In DNA form, the CDR3 reads TGTGCCATCAGTGCGGGGTGGGGTGAGACCCAGTACTTC.

This chain joins TRBV7-8 and TRBJ2-3, with D possibly matching TRBD2 (5 bases). CDR3 length: 16 amino acids. Per germline, CDR1 SGHVS and CDR2 FQNEAQ. V was pared by 2 bases and J by 0 bases, with 12 bases between. CDR3 coding DNA: TGTGCCAGCAGCTTACGACACGGGGTTAGCACAGATACGCAGTATTTT. This encodes CASSLRHGVSTDTQYF.

This chain links TRBV5-1 with TRBJ2-3, with D perhaps matching TRBD2 (5 bases). This CDR3 is 15 amino acids long. The germline gives CDR1 SGHRS, CDR2 YFSETQ. V shed 0 bases and J shed 6 bases, with 14 bases lying between them. CDR3 protein: CASSLEPGVKDTQYF. CDR3 in DNA: TGCGCCAGCAGCTTGGAACCCGGGGTAAAGGATACGCAGTATTTT.

The V gene is TRBV29-1, the J gene TRBJ2-1, with a weak D call TRBD2 (6 bases). CDR3 length equals 14 residues. Trimming removed 6 bases from V and 5 bases from J, with 17 bases in between. From germline, CDR1 is SQVTM and CDR2 ANQGSEA. CDR3 sequence (DNA): TGCAGCGTCACCCCCCTAGCGCTAAACAATGAGCAGTTCTTC. Residues: CSVTPLALNNEQFF.

CDR3 sequence (DNA): TGTGCCAGCAGTTACAGGACCTGGTCACCCCTCCACTTT. Translating it yields CASSYRTWSPLHF. V gene TRBV12-3 or TRBV12-4 combines with J gene TRBJ1-6; D is possibly TRBD1 (5 bases). V lost 4 bases and J lost 10, with 11 bases in between. The CDR3 is 13 residues long.

This clonotype was seen a single time. This chain joins TRBV11-3 and TRBJ2-1, with 8 nucleotides matching TRBD1. CDR1 is SGHNT and CDR2 is YENEEA in the germline V gene. The CDR3 sequence is 15 residues long. V trimming: 5 bases; J trimming: 12 bases; junction bases outside the gene matches: 15. The DNA for the CDR3 is TGTGCCAGCAGCCGTGGACAGGGTGGCAATGATTGGCAGTTCTTC. It codes for CASSRGQGGNDWQFF.

The gene calls are TRBV7-6 and TRBJ2-7; no definite D call. This CDR3 region has 13 residues. V was cut by 8 bases and J by 2 bases, with 13 bases left in between. Germline V gene sequence: CDR1 SGHVS, CDR2 FNYEAQ. The CDR3 reads CASAAGGTYEQYF. The CDR3 nucleotides read TGTGCCAGCGCGGCCGGCGGTACCTACGAGCAGTACTTC.

This rearrangement joins TRBV12-3 or TRBV12-4 to TRBJ2-5; a possible D gene is TRBD1 (6 bases). The length of the CDR3 is 15 residues. V was trimmed by 6 bases and J by 5 bases, leaving 19 bases between them. CDR3 amino acids: CASSLDSPRGETQYF. Here the CDR3 DNA reads TGTGCCAGCAGCCTAGACAGCCCTAGGGGGGAGACCCAGTACTTC.

Concerning this clonotype itself: The germline gene is not matched at one end of the junction; a read error may be the cause. The chain uses TRBV6-4 and TRBJ2-1; 11 bases agree with TRBD2. The CDR3 sequence is 14 residues long. Germline CDR1 and CDR2: MRHNA and SNTAGT. In DNA, the CDR3 is TGTGCCAGCAGGGACTTAGCGGGGGGGAATGAGCAGTTCTTC. This codes for CASRDLAGGNEQFF.

This chain uses TRBV11-1 with TRBJ2-1, with D unclear. The CDR3 loop spans 16 amino acids. V was shortened by 1 base and J by 1 base, with 11 bases between the two germline ends. Germline V gene lookup returns CDR1 SGHAT and CDR2 FQDESV (reference sequence). The CDR3 reads CASSLGYSDSYNEQFF. CDR3 DNA sequence: TGTGCCAGCAGCTTAGGATACAGCGATTCCTACAATGAGCAGTTCTTC.

J is TRBJ2-7 and V is TRBV5-1; D possibly corresponds to TRBD1 (5 bases). V lost 2 bases, J lost 3 bases, and 9 bases lay in between. CDR3 length equals 13 residues. Germline V lookup: CDR1 SGHRS, CDR2 YFSETQ. As DNA, the CDR3 is TGCGCCAGCAGCTTTGACAGAATCTACGAGCAGTACTTC. Protein: CASSFDRIYEQYF.

In its sample, this clonotype was seen a few times. The gene calls are TRBV29-1 and TRBJ1-2; D not resolved. The V end was cut by 0 bases, the J end by 5 bases, with 10 bases between. Germline assignment: CDR1 SQVTM and CDR2 ANQGSEA. This CDR3 is 13 amino acids long. The chain's CDR3 is CSVEEHPLYGYTF. The CDR3 region has the DNA TGCAGCGTTGAAGAACACCCCTTGTATGGCTACACCTTC.

The J gene is TRBJ2-3, the V gene TRBV3-1; possible D gene TRBD2, 6 bases. This CDR3 region has 16 residues. Germline CDR1 is LGHDT and CDR2 is YNNKEL (reference sequence). V was trimmed by 4 bases and J by 1 base, leaving 15 bases between them. This chain's CDR3 is CASSPGSSYRTDTQYF. CDR3 sequence (DNA): TGTGCCAGCAGCCCCGGGAGCTCTTATCGCACAGATACGCAGTATTTT.

This chain uses TRBV7-3 with TRBJ2-1; TRBD2 might be the D (6 bases). Germline V gene lookup returns CDR1 SGHTA and CDR2 FQGTGA. V lost 7 bases and J lost 12, with 19 bases in between. The CDR3 loop spans 13 amino acids. The CDR3 region is CASKREVYGGQFF. In nucleotides, the CDR3 is TGTGCCAGCAAAAGGGAGGTTTACGGTGGGCAGTTCTTC.

This sequence joins TRBV4-1 and TRBJ2-5, with D perhaps matching TRBD2 (7 bases). This CDR3 is built from 14 residues. Germline loops: CDR1 MGHRA, CDR2 YSYEKL. The ends were cut back, 1 base at V and 11 bases at J, with 17 bases in the middle. The CDR3 DNA follows: TGCGCCAGCAGCCAAGTGGGGGGGGCAGGTGAGCAGTACTTC. Residues: CASSQVGGAGEQYF.

The chain couples TRBV7-9 to TRBJ2-1; D gene unclear. This CDR3 is 12 amino acids long. With 3 bases removed from V and 5 bases from J, the gap between germline ends came to 5 bases. The germline V gene has CDR1 SEHNR and CDR2 FQNEAQ (reference sequence). The CDR3 DNA reads as TGTGCCAGCAGCTTGGCTGACAATGAGCAGTTCTTC. Translating gives CASSLADNEQFF.

This clonotype was counted only a few times. CDR3 protein: CASSLYGGAHTGELFF. CDR3 DNA: TGTGCCAGCAGCTTATACGGGGGGGCTCACACCGGGGAGCTGTTTTTT. The chain links TRBV7-2 to TRBJ2-2, with 8 bases fitting TRBD2. V lost 2 bases to trimming and J lost 3 bases; unmatched junction nucleotides: 5. Germline values: CDR1 SGHTA, CDR2 FQGNSA. CDR3 length equals 16 residues.

This clonotype has only a few counts. V usage is TRBV7-9 and J usage is TRBJ1-2; the match to TRBD1 covers 7 bases. Germline CDR1 reads SEHNR; CDR2 reads FQNEAQ (reference sequence). V gave up 6 bases and J gave up 7 bases; unmatched junction bases: 8. This CDR3 is built from 13 residues. CDR3 protein: CASSPRQGGGYTF. The CDR3 DNA is TGTGCCAGCAGTCCAAGACAGGGTGGTGGCTACACCTTC.